A single sample is the source of the 10 T cell receptor beta chains below, sequenced in a study of human T cells and chemical hapten exposure. Time point noted: pre-sensitization, week 0. As to treatment: therapeutic diphenylcyclopropenone sensitization with weekly scalp DPC. TCRdb itself ran the RACE reads through MiXCR, one entry per CDR3 protein. The sample comprises 60,000 to 75,000 distinct CDR3 sequences, approximately 6.7% of which are singletons, and under 2% rests with the top ten. The sequencing used whole blood, collected in connection with sensitization to the hapten diphenylcyclopropenone (DPC). The receptors derive from a woman in her twenties or thirties with alopecia areata. Some clones in this sample may be carry-over from other donors' samples.

This clonotype was counted between two and nine times. V is TRBV12-3 or TRBV12-4 and J is TRBJ1-2; D is unresolved. V was cut by 1 base and J by 8 bases, with 8 bases left in between. CDR3 length: 12 residues. CDR3 loop: CASSLVPLGYTF. For the CDR3, the DNA is TGTGCCAGCAGTTTAGTCCCGTTGGGCTACACCTTC.

Comments on this clonotype: An end of the junction differs from the germline gene, which may be a read error. The genes are TRBV15 and TRBJ2-7; 7 nucleotides agree with TRBD1. The CDR3 spans 14 residues. CDR1 and CDR2 from the germline V gene are LNHNV and YYDKDF (reference sequence). CDR3 in amino acids: CATSRKTGSSEQYF. In nucleotides, the CDR3 is TGTGCCACCAGCAGAAAGACAGGGTCCTCCGAGCAGTACTTC.

In this sample, this clonotype turned up many times. The gene calls are TRBV20-1 and TRBJ1-1; D is possibly TRBD1 (5 bases). This CDR3 is 13 amino acids long. V was trimmed by 5 bases and J by 2 bases, leaving 12 bases between them. The germline V gene has CDR1 DFQATT and CDR2 SNEGSKA (reference sequence). CDR3: CSAWQGINTEAFF. The CDR3 DNA sequence: TGCAGTGCTTGGCAGGGAATCAACACTGAAGCTTTCTTT.

This clonotype was recorded at least ten times. The chain employs TRBV5-4 and TRBJ2-6; D is ambiguous. V lost 0 bases to trimming and J lost 8 bases, with 15 bases between them. The germline V gene has CDR1 SGHNT and CDR2 YYREEE (reference sequence). The length of the CDR3 is 16 residues. The CDR3 protein is CASSLGRVLGTNVLTF. The CDR3 DNA reads TGTGCCAGCAGCTTGGGTAGGGTTCTAGGTACCAACGTCCTGACTTTC.

This clonotype was seen many times. The gene calls are TRBV6-5 and TRBJ2-7, with 9 bases lining up with TRBD1. The CDR3 loop spans 14 amino acids. V trimming: 2 bases; J trimming: 4 bases; junction bases outside the gene matches: 3. Per the germline V gene, CDR1 is MNHEY and CDR2 is SVGAGI. The CDR3 coding sequence is TGTGCCAGCAGTTACGGGACAGGGACTTACGAGCAGTACTTC. It translates to CASSYGTGTYEQYF.

This clonotype has a single count. A much larger clone is a single base away; this may be a read error. The rearrangement links TRBV2 to TRBJ2-1; possibly TRBD2 for D (7 bases). The CDR3 extends over 18 amino acids. V was pared by 4 bases and J by 6 bases, with 25 bases between. Germline loops: CDR1 SNHLY, CDR2 FYNNEI. The CDR3 sequence: CASSGGLVGGQLSNEQFF. CDR3 DNA sequence: TGTGCCAGCAGTGGAGGACTAGTGGGGGGGCAGTTGAGCAATGAGCAGTTCTTC.

This clonotype was recorded many times. V gene TRBV20-1 combines with J gene TRBJ1-5; a weak D match, TRBD1 (5 bases). Germline loops: CDR1 DFQATT, CDR2 SNEGSKA (reference sequence). CDR3 length: 13 amino acids. The germline V and J ends were trimmed by 4 bases and 3 bases, with 10 bases remaining between them. The chain's CDR3 is CSATDSYNQPQHF. DNA for the CDR3: TGCAGTGCTACAGACAGTTACAATCAGCCCCAGCATTTT.

The rearrangement uses TRBV5-5 and TRBJ2-6; D may be TRBD1 (6 bases). This CDR3 comprises 18 residues. The V gene's germline CDR1 is SGHKS and CDR2 YYEKEE (reference sequence). Trimming took 0 bases from V and 0 from J, leaving 13 bases between them. The CDR3 spells CASSLAARGISGANVLTF. The CDR3 DNA sequence: TGTGCCAGCAGCTTGGCGGCCAGGGGAATCTCTGGGGCCAACGTCCTGACTTTC.

This clonotype was seen many times. V gene TRBV5-1 combines with J gene TRBJ1-1, with D perhaps matching TRBD1 (5 bases). From germline, CDR1 is SGHRS and CDR2 YFSETQ. V lost 0 bases and J lost 1, with 13 bases in between. This CDR3 comprises 16 residues. CDR3 protein: CASSLAGAGTNTEAFF. CDR3 bases: TGCGCCAGCAGCTTGGCCGGGGCAGGTACGAACACTGAAGCTTTCTTT.

Many counts were recorded for this clonotype. The V gene is TRBV12-3 or TRBV12-4, the J gene TRBJ1-4, with unresolved D. The length of the CDR3 is 13 residues. V was shortened by 6 bases and J by 12 bases, with 17 bases between the two germline ends. The CDR3 sequence is CASSATGAQELFF. Written as DNA, the CDR3 is TGTGCCAGCAGCGCTACCGGTGCCCAGGAACTGTTTTTT.